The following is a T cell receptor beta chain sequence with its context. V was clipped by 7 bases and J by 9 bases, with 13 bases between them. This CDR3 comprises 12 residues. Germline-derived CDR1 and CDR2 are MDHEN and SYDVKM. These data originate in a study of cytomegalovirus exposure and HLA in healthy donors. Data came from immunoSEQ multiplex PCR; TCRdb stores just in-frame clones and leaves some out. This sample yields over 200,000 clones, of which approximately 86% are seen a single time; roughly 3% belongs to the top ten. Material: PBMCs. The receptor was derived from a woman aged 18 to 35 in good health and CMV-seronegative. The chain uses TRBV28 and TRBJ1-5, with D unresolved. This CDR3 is CASISGARPQHF. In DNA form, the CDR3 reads TGTGCCAGCATCTCGGGAGCCCGGCCCCAGCATTTT. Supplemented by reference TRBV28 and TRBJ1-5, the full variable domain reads DVKVTQSSRYLVKRTGEKVFLECVQDMDHENMFWYRQDPGLGLRLIYFSYDVKMKEKGDIPEGYSVSREKKERFSLILESASTNQTSMYLCASISGARPQHFGDGTRLSIL.